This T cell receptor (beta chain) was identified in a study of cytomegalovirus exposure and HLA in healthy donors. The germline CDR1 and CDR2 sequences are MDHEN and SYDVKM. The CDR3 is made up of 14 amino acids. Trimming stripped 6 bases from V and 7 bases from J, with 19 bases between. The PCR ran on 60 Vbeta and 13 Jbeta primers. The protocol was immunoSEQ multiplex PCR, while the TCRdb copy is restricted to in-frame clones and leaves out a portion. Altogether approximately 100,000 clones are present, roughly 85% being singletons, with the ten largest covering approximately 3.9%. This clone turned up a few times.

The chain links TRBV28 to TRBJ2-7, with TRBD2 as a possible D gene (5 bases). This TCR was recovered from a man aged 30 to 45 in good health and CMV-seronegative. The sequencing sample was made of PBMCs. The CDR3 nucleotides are TGTGCCAGCAGCCAAAACCTCCGCGGCGGGGAGCAGTACTTC. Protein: CASSQNLRGGEQYF.